The clone carrying this T cell receptor (beta chain) has a handful of counts. What it binds is unknown. These data originate in a study of blood T cells in healthy people across ages. Findings and limits, study-wide: Diversity estimates from one million T cells were considered underestimates.

Alongside a J-beta primer mix, a sample-barcoded 5' primer served in a second PCR lasting roughly 7 to 11 cycles. A 12-random-nucleotide template-switch adaptor tagged each cDNA molecule. One entry per CDR3 protein, called by TCRdb with MiXCR from the 5' RACE reads. In the table there are roughly 2 million distinct CDR3 sequences, 49% of which are singletons. V lost 5 bases and J lost 1; bases outside the gene matches: 7. The CDR3 extends over 15 amino acids. Germline V CDR1 and CDR2: SGHTA, FQGTGA. The sequence came from a woman aged 35 to 49 in good health. The material sequenced was blood. V and J are TRBV7-3 and TRBJ2-5; TRBD1 matches 7 bases. The CDR3 sequence is CASSPLGDSQETQYF. The CDR3 DNA follows: TGTGCCAGCAGCCCCCTGGGGGACAGCCAAGAGACCCAGTACTTC.